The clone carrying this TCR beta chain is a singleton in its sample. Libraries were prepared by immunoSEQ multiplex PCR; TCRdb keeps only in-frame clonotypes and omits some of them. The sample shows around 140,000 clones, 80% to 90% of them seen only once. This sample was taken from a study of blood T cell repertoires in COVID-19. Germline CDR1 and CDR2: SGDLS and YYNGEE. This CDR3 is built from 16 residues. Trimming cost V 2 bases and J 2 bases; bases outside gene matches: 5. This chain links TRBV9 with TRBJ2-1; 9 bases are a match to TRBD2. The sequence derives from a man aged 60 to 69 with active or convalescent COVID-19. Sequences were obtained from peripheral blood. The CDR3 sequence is CASSVKRGAAYNEQFF. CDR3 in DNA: TGTGCCAGCAGCGTTAAGCGGGGGGCAGCCTACAATGAGCAGTTCTTC. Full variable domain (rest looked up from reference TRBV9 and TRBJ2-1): DSGVTQTPKHLITATGQRVTLRCSPRSGDLSVYWYQQSLDQGLQFLIQYYNGEERAKGNILERFSAQQFPDLHSELNLSSLELGDSALYFCASSVKRGAAYNEQFFGPGTRLTVL.